This entry concerns a single TCR beta chain. Its specificity is not known. Trimming removed 3 bases from V and 4 bases from J; junction bases left unmatched: 4. The germline V gene encodes CDR1 KGHSY and CDR2 FQNENV. The CDR3 extends over 15 amino acids. This was the immunoSEQ v3 assay. Here immunoSEQ multiplex PCR was the method, and the copy in TCRdb shows in-frame clones only, minus some. The sample contains more than 20,000 clones, over 60% of which appear only once. Time point of the sample: pre-treatment sample, taken before nivolumab and TIL therapy. The tumor samples were excised metastases, mostly pleural nodules or supraclavicular lymph nodes. Tumors were harvested before any PD-1/PD-L1 blockade. This sample stems from a study of TIL therapy for anti-PD-1-resistant metastatic lung cancer. Study-level background: Most patients had lung adenocarcinoma; several tumors were EGFR-mutant, two ALK-rearranged; half smoked currently or formerly. Study-wide results and limits: Compared with baseline intratumoral T cells, expanded TIL cultures were more clonal and less diverse (approximately 6.4% vs 31%).

The receptor's source is a person between 25 and 80 years old with non-small cell lung cancer. The source material was tumor tissue, sampled at baseline. V gene TRBV16 combines with J gene TRBJ2-3; 10 positions agree with TRBD1. The DNA for the CDR3 is TGTGCCAGCAGCCATCGGACAGGGGGGGCAGATACGCAGTATTTT. This translates into CASSHRTGGADTQYF.